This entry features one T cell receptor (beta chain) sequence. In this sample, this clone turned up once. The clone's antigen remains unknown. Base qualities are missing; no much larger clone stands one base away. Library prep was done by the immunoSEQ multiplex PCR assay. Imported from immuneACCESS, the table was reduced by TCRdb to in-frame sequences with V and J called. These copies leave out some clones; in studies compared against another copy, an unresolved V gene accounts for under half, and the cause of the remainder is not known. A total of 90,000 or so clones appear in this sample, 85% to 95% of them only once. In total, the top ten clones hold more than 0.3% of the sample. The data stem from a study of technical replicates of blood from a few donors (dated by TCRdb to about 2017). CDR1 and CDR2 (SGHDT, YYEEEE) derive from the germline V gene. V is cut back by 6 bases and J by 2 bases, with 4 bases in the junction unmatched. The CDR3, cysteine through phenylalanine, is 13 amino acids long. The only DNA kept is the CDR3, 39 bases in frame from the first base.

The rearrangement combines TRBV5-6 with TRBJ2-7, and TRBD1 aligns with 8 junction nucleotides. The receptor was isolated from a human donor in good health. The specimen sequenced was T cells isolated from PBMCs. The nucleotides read TGTGCCAGCACCCGACAGGGGCCCTACGAGCAGTACTTC. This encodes CASTRQGPYEQYF.